This passage covers 22 T cell receptor beta chains from one sample sequenced in a study of blood T cell repertoires in COVID-19 (dated by TCRdb to about 2020). Receptors were amplified or captured by the immunoSEQ multiplex PCR assay. TCRdb carries this immuneACCESS record with in-frame sequences only. Its versions omit some clonotypes, under half of them owing to an unresolved V gene in the studies checked, with the rest unexplained. The table for this sample lists about 190,000 clones; around 90% of them were counted only once. The ten top clones hold around 4.8% of the sample. Sample: peripheral blood. These receptors were obtained from a human donor in a cohort sampled during active COVID-19.

The chain joins TRBV19 to TRBJ2-4; D uncertain. Per the germline V gene, CDR1 is LNHDA and CDR2 is SQIVND (reference sequence). This CDR3 region has 15 residues. Deletions cut 6 bases from V and 0 bases from J, with 12 bases between. This CDR3 reads CASRDRNLAKNIQYF. CDR3 nucleotide sequence: TGTGCCAGTAGAGATAGAAATCTAGCCAAAAACATTCAGTACTTC. Together with reference TRBV19 and TRBJ2-4, the CDR3 gives the full variable domain: DGGITQSPKYLFRKEGQNVTLSCEQNLNHDAMYWYRQDPGQGLRLIYYSQIVNDFQKGDIAEGYSVSREKKESFPLTVTSAQKNPTAFYLCASRDRNLAKNIQYFGAGTRLSVL.

The V and J genes are TRBV2 and TRBJ2-5; D remains unclear. The CDR3 totals 12 residues. Between the trimmed V and J ends, which lost 4 bases and 2 bases, there was a span of 5 bases. Germline V lookup: CDR1 SNHLY, CDR2 FYNNEI. In DNA, the CDR3 is TGTGCCAGCAGTGGTTCGCAAGAGACCCAGTACTTC. It translates to CASSGSQETQYF.

The V and J genes are TRBV5-4 and TRBJ2-7; the match to TRBD2 covers 7 bases. The CDR3 contains 17 residues. V gave up 0 bases and J gave up 0 bases; unmatched junction bases: 9. Germline V gene lookup returns CDR1 SGHNT and CDR2 YYREEE (reference sequence). CDR3 sequence: CASSLAVVGGVSYEQYF. The CDR3, as DNA: TGTGCCAGCAGCTTGGCCGTGGTGGGGGGGGTCTCCTACGAGCAGTACTTC.

This chain joins TRBV20-1 and TRBJ2-5; D is unclear. This CDR3 has 11 residues. CDR1 DFQATT and CDR2 SNEGSKA come from the germline V gene (reference sequence). V lost 7 bases and J lost 0, with 6 bases in between. The CDR3 DNA follows: TGCAGTGTTGAGTACCAAGAGACCCAGTACTTC. Translated, it gives CSVEYQETQYF.

V gene TRBV5-1 combines with J gene TRBJ2-2; 7 bases align to TRBD2. Trimming cost V 5 bases and J 1 base; bases outside gene matches: 5. CDR1 and CDR2 from the germline V gene are SGHRS and YFSETQ. This CDR3 has 15 amino acids. CDR3 sequence reads: CASREASGNTGELFF. CDR3 in DNA: TGCGCCAGCAGGGAGGCTAGCGGGAACACCGGGGAGCTGTTTTTT.

This clone was counted a few times. V usage is TRBV7-8 and J usage is TRBJ2-2; D perhaps matches TRBD2 (6 bases). The germline gives CDR1 SGHVS, CDR2 FQNEAQ. Trimming stripped 5 bases from V and 7 bases from J, with 14 bases between. This CDR3 contains 14 residues. The chain's CDR3 is CASSRGLPLGELFF. DNA for the CDR3: TGTGCCAGCAGCCGGGGACTCCCCCTCGGGGAGCTGTTTTTT.

The chain carries TRBV11-3 and TRBJ2-3, with 9 bases lining up with TRBD1. Germline assignment: CDR1 SGHNT and CDR2 YENEEA. The trim removed 5 bases at V and 3 bases at J, leaving 6 bases unmatched. The CDR3 is made up of 15 amino acids. CDR3 DNA: TGTGCCAGCAGCAAACAGGGGGCAGGGACAGATACGCAGTATTTT. Its translation: CASSKQGAGTDTQYF. The variable domain in full, completed from reference TRBV11-3 and TRBJ2-3, reads EAGVVQSPRYKIIEKKQPVAFWCNPISGHNTLYWYLQNLGQGPELLIRYENEEAVDDSQLPKDRFSAERLKGVDSTLKIQPAELGDSAVYLCASSKQGAGTDTQYFGPGTRLTVL.

This chain links TRBV27 with TRBJ2-7, with 13 bases identical to TRBD2. The CDR3 sequence is 16 residues long. The V segment lost 2 bases and the J segment 2 bases; nucleotides outside the gene matches: 3. Germline V lookup: CDR1 MNHEY, CDR2 SMNVEV (reference sequence). Here the CDR3 reads CASSLGLAGDAYEQYF. CDR3 in DNA: TGTGCCAGCAGTTTAGGACTAGCGGGAGATGCCTACGAGCAGTACTTC.

The CDR3 region has the DNA TGTGCCAGCAGTTCGTCGGCGGGAGGGACCTACGAGCAGTACTTC. It yields the protein CASSSSAGGTYEQYF. The V gene is TRBV28, the J gene TRBJ2-7; 9 bases agree with TRBD2. CDR3 length: 15 amino acids. Germline CDR1 MDHEN, CDR2 SYDVKM. Unmatched junction bases numbered 6, after V lost 4 bases and J lost 2 bases.

The chain couples TRBV10-3 to TRBJ1-1; TRBD1 might be the D (6 bases). The CDR3 sequence is 13 residues long. Germline V lookup: CDR1 ENHRY, CDR2 SYGVKD. V lost 2 bases and J lost 7, with 11 bases in between. CDR3 residues: CAISEPSQGEAFF. CDR3 coding DNA: TGTGCCATCAGTGAGCCGTCACAGGGTGAAGCTTTCTTT.

This clone appeared a few times. The rearrangement uses TRBV6-5 and TRBJ1-2; TRBD1 is a possible D gene (5 bases). The CDR3 has 11 residues. Germline V gene sequence: CDR1 MNHEY, CDR2 SVGAGI. V dropped 8 bases and J dropped 7 bases, with 11 bases sitting between them. The CDR3 nucleotides read TGTGCCAGCGTCAGACAGTTTGGCTACACCTTC. This sequence encodes CASVRQFGYTF.

The chain is built from TRBV19 and TRBJ2-6; 7 bases align to TRBD1. The length of the CDR3 is 19 residues. Germline CDR1 is LNHDA and CDR2 is SQIVND (reference sequence). V shed 2 bases, J shed 0 bases, and the junction held 10 bases outside the gene matches. CDR3 nucleotide sequence: TGTGCCAGTAGTATACAGGGGGAGCTATCGCTCTCTGGGGCCAACGTCCTGACTTTC. This translates into CASSIQGELSLSGANVLTF.

The chain carries TRBV18 and TRBJ2-3, with 11 bases fitting TRBD2. The junction had 12 bases not matched to a gene; V was cut back by 3 bases and J by 10 bases. The CDR3 extends over 16 amino acids. The V gene's germline CDR1 is KGHSH and CDR2 LQKENI. The chain's CDR3 is CASSPPGASGGLAQYF. Written as DNA, the CDR3 is TGTGCCAGCTCACCGCCCGGGGCTAGCGGGGGGTTGGCGCAGTATTTT.

The V call is TRBV5-1, the J call TRBJ1-3; TRBD1 might be the D (5 bases). V lost 3 bases and J lost 4, with 17 bases in between. The CDR3 has 16 residues. CDR1 and CDR2 (germline): SGHRS, YFSETQ. The CDR3 nucleotides are TGCGCCAGCAGCTCGGATACAGGTTTGAAAGGAAACACCATATATTTT. Amino acid sequence: CASSSDTGLKGNTIYF.

The CDR3 is CASFGGARNEQFF. The CDR3 region has the DNA TGTGCCAGTTTTGGGGGGGCGCGCAATGAGCAGTTCTTC. The V call is TRBV12-3 or TRBV12-4, the J call TRBJ2-1; D possibly corresponds to TRBD2 (7 bases). V was shortened by 9 bases and J by 6 bases, with 15 bases between the two germline ends. This CDR3 spans 13 amino acids.

V gene TRBV6-2 or TRBV6-3 combines with J gene TRBJ2-3; 7 nucleotides align to TRBD2. V lost 5 bases to trimming and J lost 4 bases; unmatched junction nucleotides: 6. Germline CDR1 MNHEY, CDR2 SVGEGT. This CDR3 is built from 14 residues. The CDR3 reads CASSRGLDADTQYF. Here the CDR3 DNA reads TGTGCCAGCAGTCGAGGACTAGATGCAGATACGCAGTATTTT.

J is TRBJ2-7 and V is TRBV30, with a weak D call TRBD2 (5 bases). Germline V gives CDR1 GTSNPN, CDR2 SVGIG (reference sequence). This CDR3 region has 15 residues. Trimming cost V 0 bases and J 4 bases, with 16 bases left between them. The CDR3 region is CAWSVLGGSVYEQYF. The CDR3 DNA is TGTGCCTGGAGTGTACTGGGTGGGAGTGTATACGAGCAGTACTTC.

This sequence joins TRBV2 and TRBJ2-5, with TRBD2 matching over 7 bases. From germline, CDR1 is SNHLY and CDR2 FYNNEI. The CDR3 runs to 13 residues. V gave up 6 bases and J gave up 1 base; unmatched junction bases: 2. The CDR3 protein is CASSGGIQETQYF. CDR3 DNA sequence: TGTGCCAGCAGCGGGGGGATCCAAGAGACCCAGTACTTC. Full variable domain (missing parts from reference TRBV2 and TRBJ2-5): EPEVTQTPSHQVTQMGQEVILRCVPISNHLYFYWYRQILGQKVEFLVSFYNNEISEKSEIFDDQFSVERPDGSNFTLKIRSTKLEDSAMYFCASSGGIQETQYFGPGTRLLVL.

V and J are TRBV28 and TRBJ2-5, with TRBD2 identical over 7 bases. CDR3 length: 14 residues. Germline V gives CDR1 MDHEN, CDR2 SYDVKM. V shed 4 bases, J shed 8 bases, and the junction held 10 bases outside the gene matches. The CDR3 reads CASSSAFPGGTQYF. CDR3 sequence (DNA): TGTGCCAGCAGTTCTGCCTTCCCGGGAGGAACCCAGTACTTC.

J is TRBJ1-2 and V is TRBV11-2; D is ambiguous. Germline-derived CDR1 and CDR2 are SGHAT and FQNNGV. Trimming pared 5 bases from V and 3 bases from J, leaving 7 bases between. The CDR3 contains 12 residues. CDR3 sequence: CASSPRDYGYTF. The CDR3 DNA sequence: TGTGCCAGCAGCCCACGGGACTATGGCTACACCTTC.

The chain links TRBV23-1 to TRBJ2-1; D perhaps matches TRBD1 (6 bases). TRBV23-1 belongs to the ORF category, with a function that is uncertain. V was cut by 2 bases and J by 9 bases, with 11 bases left in between. This CDR3 has 13 amino acids. CDR3 sequence reads: CASSQPGHGEQFF. In DNA, the CDR3 is TGCGCCAGCAGTCAACCGGGACATGGTGAGCAGTTCTTC.

The chain has TRBV24-1 and TRBJ2-7; 12 bases map to TRBD1. The V segment lost 5 bases and the J segment 1 base; nucleotides outside the gene matches: 8. Germline V CDR1 and CDR2: KGHDR, SFDVKD. This CDR3 region has 17 residues. CDR3 in DNA: TGTGCCACCAGTGGCCTCGGGACAGGGGGCCTTTCCTACGAGCAGTACTTC. Translated, it gives CATSGLGTGGLSYEQYF.